This T cell receptor beta chain was recorded in a study of tumor and adjacent non-tumor tissue in lung cancer. Study details: Histology: about a dozen adenocarcinoma, a couple of squamous cell carcinoma, 1 small cell lung cancer.

No cell sorting was done before RNA was extracted from the tissue. The normal lung tissue was taken more than 3 cm from the tumor edge. A modified ARM-PCR protocol with three rounds of nested PCR amplified TCRbeta. TCRdb itself ran the multiplex PCR reads through MiXCR, one entry per CDR3 protein. The table has around 50,000 distinct CDR3 sequences, around 59% seen once. About this clonotype: This likely comes from a read error, as the CDR3 has no conserved phenylalanine or tryptophan at its end.

This CDR3 has 14 amino acids. CDR1 and CDR2 (germline): SQVTM, ANQGSEA. Between the trimmed V and J ends, which lost 6 bases and 4 bases, there was a span of 19 bases. The TCR was taken from a woman in her 70s with non-small cell lung cancer. The source material was distant non-tumor lung tissue. The chain joins TRBV29-1 to TRBJ2-7; D is perhaps TRBD2 (6 bases). For the CDR3, the DNA is TGCAGCGTCCGACGGAGCAGCGGGTCTTACGAGCAGTACTTA. Translating it yields CSVRRSSGSYEQYL.